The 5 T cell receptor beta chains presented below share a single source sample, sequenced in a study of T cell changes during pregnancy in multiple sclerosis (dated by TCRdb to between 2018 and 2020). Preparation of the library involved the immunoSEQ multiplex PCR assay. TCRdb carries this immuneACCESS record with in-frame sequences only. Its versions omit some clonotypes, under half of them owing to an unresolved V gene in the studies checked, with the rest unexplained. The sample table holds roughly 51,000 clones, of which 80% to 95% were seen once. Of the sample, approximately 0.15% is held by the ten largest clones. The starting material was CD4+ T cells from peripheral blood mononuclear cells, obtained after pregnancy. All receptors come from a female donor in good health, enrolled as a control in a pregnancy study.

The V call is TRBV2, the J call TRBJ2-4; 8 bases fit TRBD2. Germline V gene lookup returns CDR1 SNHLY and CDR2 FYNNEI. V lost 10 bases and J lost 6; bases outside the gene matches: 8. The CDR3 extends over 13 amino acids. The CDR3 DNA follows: TGTGCCACCCCGGACGCGGGAGGAAACATTCAGTACTTC. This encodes CATPDAGGNIQYF.

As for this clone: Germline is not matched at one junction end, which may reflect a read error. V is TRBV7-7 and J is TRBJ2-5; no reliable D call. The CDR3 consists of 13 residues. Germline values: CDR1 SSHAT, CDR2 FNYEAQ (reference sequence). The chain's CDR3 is CASSLGPRKTQYF. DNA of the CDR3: TGTGCTAGCAGCTTAGGGCCTAGGAAGACCCAGTACTTC.

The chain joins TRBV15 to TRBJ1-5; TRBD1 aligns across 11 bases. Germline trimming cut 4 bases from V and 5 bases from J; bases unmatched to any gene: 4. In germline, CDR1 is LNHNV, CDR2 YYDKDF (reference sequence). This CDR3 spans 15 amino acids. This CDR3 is CATSIPGQGDQPQHF. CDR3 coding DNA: TGTGCCACCAGCATACCGGGACAGGGGGATCAGCCCCAGCATTTT.

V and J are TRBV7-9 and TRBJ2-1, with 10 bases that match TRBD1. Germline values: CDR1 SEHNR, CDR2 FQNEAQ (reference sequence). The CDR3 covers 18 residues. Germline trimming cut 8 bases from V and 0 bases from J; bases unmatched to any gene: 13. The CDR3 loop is CASLDRGHNPSSYNEQFF. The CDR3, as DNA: TGTGCCAGCCTCGACAGGGGGCATAACCCGAGCTCCTACAATGAGCAGTTCTTC.

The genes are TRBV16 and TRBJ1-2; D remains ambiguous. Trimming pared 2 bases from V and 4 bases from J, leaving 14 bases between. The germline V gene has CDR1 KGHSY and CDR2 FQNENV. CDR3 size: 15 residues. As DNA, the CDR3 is TGTGCCAGCAGCCAAAGCCGGGTAGGCGCCTATGGCTACACCTTC. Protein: CASSQSRVGAYGYTF.